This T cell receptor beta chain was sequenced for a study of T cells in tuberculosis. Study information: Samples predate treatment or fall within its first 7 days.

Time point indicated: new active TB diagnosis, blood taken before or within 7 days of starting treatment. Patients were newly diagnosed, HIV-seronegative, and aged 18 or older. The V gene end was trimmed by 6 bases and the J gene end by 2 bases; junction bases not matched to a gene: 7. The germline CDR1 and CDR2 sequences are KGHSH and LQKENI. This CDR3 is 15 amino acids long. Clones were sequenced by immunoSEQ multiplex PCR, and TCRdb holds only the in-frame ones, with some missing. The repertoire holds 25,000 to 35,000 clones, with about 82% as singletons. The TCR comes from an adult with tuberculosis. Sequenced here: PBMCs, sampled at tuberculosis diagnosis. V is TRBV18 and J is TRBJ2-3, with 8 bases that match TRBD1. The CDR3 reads CASSTDRASTDTQYF. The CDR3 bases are TGTGCCAGCTCGACGGACAGGGCGTCCACAGATACGCAGTATTTT.